A single sample is the source of the 31 T cell receptor beta chains below, sequenced in a study of shared clonotypes between healthy human individuals. CD45RO-negative, CCR7-positively selected cells formed the naive CD8 fraction, excluding terminally differentiated effector memory CD45RA+ cells. The table came from immunoSEQ multiplex PCR; TCRdb's copy has only in-frame clones and leaves some out. The sample includes around 2,000,000 clones, about 94% seen only once; the top ten take roughly 1%. Sequenced material: naive CD8+ T cells sorted from blood. These receptors came from a man aged 18 to 35 in good health.

This clone was detected once. The chain couples TRBV19 to TRBJ2-5; 8 nucleotides agree with TRBD2. With V trimmed by 5 bases and J by 0 bases, 2 bases remained unmatched. The germline V gene encodes CDR1 LNHDA and CDR2 SQIVND (reference sequence). The CDR3 sequence is 14 residues long. The CDR3 sequence: CASSLLADQETQYF. Here the CDR3 DNA reads TGTGCCAGTAGTCTACTAGCGGACCAAGAGACCCAGTACTTC. Complete variable domain (other parts from reference TRBV19 and TRBJ2-5): DGGITQSPKYLFRKEGQNVTLSCEQNLNHDAMYWYRQDPGQGLRLIYYSQIVNDFQKGDIAEGYSVSREKKESFPLTVTSAQKNPTAFYLCASSLLADQETQYFGPGTRLLVL.

V is TRBV7-9 and J is TRBJ2-7; 9 bases fit TRBD2. Germline loops: CDR1 SEHNR, CDR2 FQNEAQ (reference sequence). The ends lost 4 bases at V and 3 bases at J; junction bases unmatched: 4. This CDR3 is built from 14 residues. The CDR3 here is CASSSEREVYEQYF. CDR3 nucleotides: TGTGCCAGCAGCTCAGAGCGGGAGGTCTACGAGCAGTACTTC.

This rearrangement joins TRBV7-9 to TRBJ2-1; D is undetermined. The V end was cut by 4 bases, the J end by 0 bases, with 13 bases between. The CDR3 length is 16 residues. The V gene's germline CDR1 is SEHNR and CDR2 FQNEAQ (reference sequence). CDR3 coding DNA: TGTGCCAGCAGCTCCGCACATAGGAACTCCTACAATGAGCAGTTCTTC. This encodes CASSSAHRNSYNEQFF.

The CDR3 coding sequence is TGTGCCCATGGGGGGCGTACGGACACTGAAGCTTTCTTT. Its translation: CAHGGRTDTEAFF. The chain joins TRBV30 to TRBJ1-1, with TRBD1 as a possible D gene (6 bases). Trimming took off 8 bases at V and 3 bases at J, with 16 bases between the two ends. The germline gives CDR1 GTSNPN, CDR2 SVGIG (reference sequence). The CDR3 extends over 13 amino acids. The full variable domain, completed using reference TRBV30 and TRBJ1-1, is SQTIHQWPATLVQPVGSPLSLECTVEGTSNPNLYWYRQAAGRGLQLLFYSVGIGQISSEVPQNLSASRPQDRQFILSSKKLLLSDSGFYLCAHGGRTDTEAFFGQGTRLTVV.

The chain employs TRBV30 and TRBJ2-7; D perhaps matches TRBD2 (6 bases). The germline gives CDR1 GTSNPN, CDR2 SVGIG (reference sequence). V was clipped by 2 bases and J by 2 bases, with 16 bases between them. The CDR3 covers 15 residues. The CDR3 nucleotides are TGTGCCTGGAGTTGGTCCAGCGGGTCTGCCTACGAGCAGTACTTC. Translated: CAWSWSSGSAYEQYF.

The J gene is TRBJ2-1, the V gene TRBV19, with a tentative D call TRBD2 (6 bases). V lost 3 bases and J lost 3, with 12 bases in between. The length of the CDR3 is 15 residues. Germline CDR1 LNHDA, CDR2 SQIVND (reference sequence). CDR3 region: CASSILAGIYNEQFF. In DNA, the CDR3 is TGTGCCAGTAGTATTTTGGCGGGAATCTACAATGAGCAGTTCTTC.

As to this clone: Other nucleotide sequences from this sample produce the same CDR3. The chain employs TRBV10-2 and TRBJ2-7; D may match TRBD1 or TRBD2 (7 bases each). This CDR3 spans 14 amino acids. The ends were cut back, 6 bases at V and 4 bases at J, with 16 bases in the middle. Germline values: CDR1 WSHSY, CDR2 SAAADI. The CDR3 nucleotides are TGCGCCAGCAGCCCAGGGGGAGGGCCTTACGAGCAGTACTTC. Translation gives CASSPGGGPYEQYF.

V gene TRBV19 combines with J gene TRBJ2-2; D unresolved. Trimming pared 6 bases from V and 1 base from J, leaving 9 bases between. Germline V gene data show CDR1 as LNHDA and CDR2 as SQIVND (reference sequence). CDR3 size: 14 residues. The CDR3 sequence is CASRERVNTGELFF. CDR3 in DNA: TGTGCCAGTAGGGAACGGGTGAACACCGGGGAGCTGTTTTTT.

This clone occurred once. The chain carries TRBV7-9 and TRBJ2-5; perhaps TRBD1 as D (5 bases). Per the germline V gene, CDR1 is SEHNR and CDR2 is FQNEAQ (reference sequence). The CDR3 loop spans 14 amino acids. Trimming removed 5 bases at V and 4 bases at J, with 14 bases between. CDR3 residues: CASSRLTQGETQYF. The CDR3, as DNA: TGTGCCAGCAGCCGTCTGACCCAGGGAGAGACCCAGTACTTC. The complete variable domain, with remaining parts taken from reference TRBV7-9 and TRBJ2-5, reads DTGVSQNPRHKITKRGQNVTFRCDPISEHNRLYWYRQTLGQGPEFLTYFQNEAQLEKSRLLSDRFSAERPKGSFSTLEIQRTEQGDSAMYLCASSRLTQGETQYFGPGTRLLVL.

The genes are TRBV13 and TRBJ2-5, with 10 bases aligning to TRBD2. The CDR3 totals 15 residues. Germline values: CDR1 PRHDT, CDR2 FYEKMQ (reference sequence). The V segment lost 0 bases and the J segment 2 bases; nucleotides outside the gene matches: 0. The DNA for the CDR3 is TGTGCCAGCAGCTTAGGACTAGCGGGGCAAGAGACCCAGTACTTC. Its translation is CASSLGLAGQETQYF.

The CDR3 is CASSLAQAGQEKLFF. The CDR3 DNA reads as TGTGCCAGCAGCTTAGCGCAGGCAGGGCAGGAAAAACTGTTTTTT. V usage is TRBV7-9 and J usage is TRBJ1-4; perhaps TRBD1 as D (5 bases). Germline V CDR1 and CDR2: SEHNR, FQNEAQ (reference sequence). This CDR3 has 15 amino acids. V was trimmed by 0 bases and J by 8 bases, leaving 13 bases between them.

The genes are TRBV4-1 and TRBJ2-3; D is ambiguous. V dropped 3 bases and J dropped 2 bases, with 15 bases sitting between them. Germline CDR1 is MGHRA and CDR2 is YSYEKL. There are 16 residues in the CDR3. The CDR3 DNA sequence: TGCGCCAGCAGCCACGCTGACGACTCTCCCACAGATACGCAGTATTTT. Its protein is CASSHADDSPTDTQYF.

The chain is built from TRBV27 and TRBJ1-4; no clear D gene. The ends were cut back, 7 bases at V and 0 bases at J, with 3 bases in the middle. Germline lookup yields CDR1 MNHEY and CDR2 SMNVEV (reference sequence). The CDR3 extends over 12 amino acids. The CDR3 bases are TGTGCCAGCACCTCAACTAATGAAAAACTGTTTTTT. This translates into CASTSTNEKLFF.

CDR3 DNA sequence: TGTGCCAGCAGCCCCACCCGCGGAACTGTGGCAGATACGCAGTATTTT. This gives the protein CASSPTRGTVADTQYF. The V and J genes are TRBV9 and TRBJ2-3; no reliable D call. Germline V lookup: CDR1 SGDLS, CDR2 YYNGEE. This CDR3 spans 16 amino acids. V lost 4 bases to trimming and J lost 4 bases, with 19 bases between them.

The gene calls are TRBV6-1 and TRBJ2-7; 9 positions agree with TRBD2. The CDR3 runs to 15 residues. Germline CDR1 reads MNHNS; CDR2 reads SASEGT. Unmatched junction bases numbered 12, after V lost 7 bases and J lost 5 bases. CDR3 DNA: TGTGCCAGCACCTGGATCGGCGGGAGGGACGACGAGCAGTACTTC. Amino acid sequence: CASTWIGGRDDEQYF.

V is TRBV7-6 and J is TRBJ2-7; the D gene is possibly TRBD1 (8 bases). This CDR3 contains 14 residues. The germline V gene encodes CDR1 SGHVS and CDR2 FNYEAQ. The V end lost 1 base, the J end lost 6 bases, and 13 bases lay between the germline ends. Here the CDR3 reads CASSLDRGGIEQYF. The CDR3 coding sequence is TGTGCCAGCAGCTTAGACAGGGGGGGAATCGAGCAGTACTTC.

The chain joins TRBV6-5 to TRBJ2-1; 8 positions match TRBD2. J was trimmed by 5 bases and V by 4 bases; bases with no gene match: 10. The germline CDR1 and CDR2 sequences are MNHEY and SVGAGI. The CDR3 has 16 amino acids. The CDR3 bases are TGTGCCAGCAGTTCCGGTAGCGGGACCCGGGACAATGAGCAGTTCTTC. It translates to CASSSGSGTRDNEQFF.

This rearrangement joins TRBV18 to TRBJ1-1, with 9 bases matching TRBD1. Germline-derived CDR1 and CDR2 are KGHSH and LQKENI. The CDR3 spans 16 residues. V trimming: 3 bases; J trimming: 1 base; junction bases outside the gene matches: 6. CDR3 bases: TGTGCCAGCTCACCCGGGACAGGGTTAGCGAACACTGAAGCTTTCTTT. This gives the protein CASSPGTGLANTEAFF.

This chain connects TRBV28 to TRBJ2-1; TRBD1 or TRBD2 may be the D gene (5 bases each). Trimming removed 9 bases from V and 1 base from J, with 25 bases in between. The CDR3 contains 18 residues. Per germline, CDR1 MDHEN and CDR2 SYDVKM. CDR3 region: CASSTGAAVVASYNEQFF. CDR3 DNA: TGTGCCAGTTCAACAGGAGCGGCGGTCGTTGCGTCCTACAATGAGCAGTTCTTC.

This chain's CDR3 is CASSFSLPQGEARHEQYF. CDR3 sequence (DNA): TGTGCCAGCAGTTTTTCCCTCCCACAGGGAGAAGCTCGGCACGAGCAGTACTTC. The chain links TRBV27 to TRBJ2-7; tentatively, D is TRBD1 (6 bases). Trimming pared 3 bases from V and 5 bases from J, leaving 26 bases between. This CDR3 region has 18 residues. CDR1 MNHEY and CDR2 SMNVEV come from the germline V gene (reference sequence).

The CDR3 is CSVVGQYQETQYF. The DNA for the CDR3 is TGCAGCGTGGTTGGACAATATCAAGAGACCCAGTACTTC. The rearrangement uses TRBV29-1 and TRBJ2-5, with D possibly matching TRBD1 (5 bases). V was trimmed by 6 bases and J by 2 bases, leaving 13 bases between them. The CDR3 totals 13 residues. Germline-derived CDR1 and CDR2 are SQVTM and ANQGSEA.

The CDR3 reads CSVLLFEQFF. CDR3 DNA: TGCAGCGTCCTATTATTTGAGCAGTTCTTC. The V call is TRBV29-1, the J call TRBJ2-1; D is unclear. From germline, CDR1 is SQVTM and CDR2 ANQGSEA. The CDR3 length is 10 residues. Trimming cost V 6 bases and J 9 bases, with 9 bases left between them.

V is TRBV29-1 and J is TRBJ2-1; 8 bases fit TRBD1. Germline V gene data show CDR1 as SQVTM and CDR2 as ANQGSEA. The CDR3 is made up of 14 amino acids. With V trimmed by 3 bases and J by 7 bases, 8 bases remained unmatched. Here the CDR3 reads CSVDPETGGNEQFF. The CDR3 bases are TGCAGCGTTGACCCCGAAACAGGGGGAAATGAGCAGTTCTTC.

To note about this clone: The sample has other DNA sequences that encode this CDR3 too. This chain links TRBV9 with TRBJ2-1; TRBD2 matches 8 bases. With 0 bases clipped from V and 2 bases from J, the junction kept 1 base outside the gene matches. Germline CDR1 SGDLS, CDR2 YYNGEE. This CDR3 is built from 15 residues. The DNA of the CDR3 is TGTGCCAGCAGCGTAGAGGGACTAGCCTACAATGAGCAGTTCTTC. Amino acid sequence: CASSVEGLAYNEQFF. Full variable domain (missing parts from reference TRBV9 and TRBJ2-1): DSGVTQTPKHLITATGQRVTLRCSPRSGDLSVYWYQQSLDQGLQFLIQYYNGEERAKGNILERFSAQQFPDLHSELNLSSLELGDSALYFCASSVEGLAYNEQFFGPGTRLTVL.

The chain recombines TRBV6-5 with TRBJ1-2; D is possibly TRBD1 (5 bases). The CDR3 is 16 residues long. CDR1 and CDR2 (germline): MNHEY, SVGAGI. V gave up 0 bases and J gave up 4 bases, with 15 bases separating them. CDR3 amino acids: CASSYSSEGISYGYTF. In nucleotides, the CDR3 is TGTGCCAGCAGTTACTCGAGTGAGGGGATCTCCTATGGCTACACCTTC.

This clone has a single count. The chain links TRBV5-4 to TRBJ2-7, with D maybe TRBD2 (5 bases). V was cut by 4 bases and J by 7 bases, with 12 bases left in between. The CDR3 runs 12 residues. The V gene's germline CDR1 is SGHNT and CDR2 YYREEE (reference sequence). The chain's CDR3 is CASSLRTDEQYF. CDR3 DNA: TGTGCCAGCAGCCTTCGGACTGATGAGCAGTACTTC.

This rearrangement joins TRBV7-9 to TRBJ1-1; TRBD1 matches at 8 bases. With V trimmed by 5 bases and J by 4 bases, 6 bases remained unmatched. In germline, CDR1 is SEHNR, CDR2 FQNEAQ (reference sequence). This CDR3 is built from 14 residues. The CDR3 loop is CASSANRGVTEAFF. CDR3 in DNA: TGTGCCAGCAGCGCGAACAGGGGGGTCACTGAAGCTTTCTTT. Full variable domain (rest looked up from reference TRBV7-9 and TRBJ1-1): DTGVSQNPRHKITKRGQNVTFRCDPISEHNRLYWYRQTLGQGPEFLTYFQNEAQLEKSRLLSDRFSAERPKGSFSTLEIQRTEQGDSAMYLCASSANRGVTEAFFGQGTRLTVV.

The V gene is TRBV10-3, the J gene TRBJ2-7; 7 bases map to TRBD2. Germline V gene lookup returns CDR1 ENHRY and CDR2 SYGVKD. There are 12 residues in the CDR3. V lost 10 bases to trimming and J lost 0 bases; unmatched junction nucleotides: 3. CDR3: CASTGGSYEQYF. The CDR3 DNA sequence: TGTGCCAGCACGGGGGGCTCCTACGAGCAGTACTTC.

The V gene is TRBV7-8, the J gene TRBJ1-5; D gene ambiguous. The CDR3 covers 13 residues. V lost 4 bases to trimming and J lost 7 bases, with 11 bases between them. Germline loops: CDR1 SGHVS, CDR2 FQNEAQ. The CDR3 nucleotides are TGTGCCAGCAGCTCAGGAAGCATCCAGCCCCAGCATTTT. The encoded protein is CASSSGSIQPQHF.

In the case of this clone: Within the sample, other DNA sequences also encode this same CDR3. V is TRBV27 and J is TRBJ1-2; TRBD1 matches 7 bases. This CDR3 has 13 residues. Germline loops: CDR1 MNHEY, CDR2 SMNVEV (reference sequence). V lost 3 bases and J lost 3; bases outside the gene matches: 1. The CDR3 sequence is CASSFQGDYGYTF. CDR3 coding DNA: TGTGCCAGCAGTTTTCAGGGGGACTATGGCTACACCTTC.

V usage is TRBV5-6 and J usage is TRBJ1-2; D is perhaps TRBD1 (5 bases). CDR1 and CDR2 (germline): SGHDT, YYEEEE. The CDR3 contains 15 residues. The V end lost 0 bases, the J end lost 4 bases, and 13 bases lay between the germline ends. The CDR3 coding sequence is TGTGCCAGCAGCTTGGCTGGGGGGATCGGCTATGGCTACACCTTC. It yields the protein CASSLAGGIGYGYTF.